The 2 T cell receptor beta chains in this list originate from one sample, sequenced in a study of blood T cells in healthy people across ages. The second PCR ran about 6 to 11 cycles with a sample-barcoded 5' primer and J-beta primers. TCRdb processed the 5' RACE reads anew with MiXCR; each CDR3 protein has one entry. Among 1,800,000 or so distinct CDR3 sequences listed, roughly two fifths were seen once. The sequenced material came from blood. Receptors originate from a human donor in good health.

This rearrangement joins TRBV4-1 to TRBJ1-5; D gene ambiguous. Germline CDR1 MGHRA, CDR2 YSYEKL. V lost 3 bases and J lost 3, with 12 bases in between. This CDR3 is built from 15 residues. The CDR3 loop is CASSQSDPANQPQHF. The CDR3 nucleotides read TGCGCCAGCAGCCAGTCGGACCCTGCCAATCAGCCCCAGCATTTT.

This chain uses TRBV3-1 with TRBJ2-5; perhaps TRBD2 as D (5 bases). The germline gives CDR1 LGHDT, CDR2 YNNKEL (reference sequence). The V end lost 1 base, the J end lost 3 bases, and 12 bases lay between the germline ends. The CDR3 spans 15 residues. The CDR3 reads CASSQGSGWEETQYF. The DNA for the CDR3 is TGTGCCAGCAGCCAAGGATCGGGATGGGAAGAGACCCAGTACTTC.